This entry concerns a single T cell receptor (beta chain). This CDR3 has 16 residues. The protocol was immunoSEQ multiplex PCR, while the TCRdb copy is restricted to in-frame clones and leaves out a portion. The table has approximately 38,000 clones, roughly 84% seen once. This sample is drawn from a study of PD-1 blockade in mismatch repair-deficient tumors. Every patient had mismatch repair deficiency by PCR or immunohistochemistry. The chain joins TRBV21-1 to TRBJ2-2; the table's TRBD1 call for D was not verified on the DNA. TRBV21-1 is labeled a pseudogene. The TCR comes from an adult with mismatch repair-deficient cancer. Sample: peripheral blood, taken roughly 76 weeks after starting pembrolizumab. The CDR3 region has the DNA TGTGCCAGCAGCAAAGCAAGGGGGTTGGACACCGGGGAGCTGTTTTTT. Translated, it gives CASSKARGLDTGELFF.